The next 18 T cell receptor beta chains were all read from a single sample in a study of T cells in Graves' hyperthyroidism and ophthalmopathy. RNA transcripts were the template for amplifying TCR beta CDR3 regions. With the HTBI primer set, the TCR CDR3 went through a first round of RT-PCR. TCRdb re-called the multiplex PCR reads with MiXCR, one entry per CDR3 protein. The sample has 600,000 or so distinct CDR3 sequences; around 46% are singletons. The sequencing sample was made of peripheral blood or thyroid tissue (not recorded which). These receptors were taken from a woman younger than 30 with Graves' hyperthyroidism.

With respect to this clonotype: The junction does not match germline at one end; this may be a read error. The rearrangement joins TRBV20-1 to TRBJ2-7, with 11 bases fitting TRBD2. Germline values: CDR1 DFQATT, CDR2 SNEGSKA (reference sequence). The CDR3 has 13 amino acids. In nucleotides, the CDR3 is TGCAGTGCTATGACTAGCGGGATCTACGGGCAGTACTTC. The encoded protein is CSAMTSGIYGQYF.

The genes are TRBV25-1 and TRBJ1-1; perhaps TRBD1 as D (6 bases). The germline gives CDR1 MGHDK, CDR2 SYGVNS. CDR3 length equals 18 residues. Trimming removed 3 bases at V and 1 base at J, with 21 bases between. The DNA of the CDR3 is TGTGCCAGCAGTGACCTTATCAGGGGAGGCCGGACGAACACTGAAGCTTTCTTT. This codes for CASSDLIRGGRTNTEAFF.

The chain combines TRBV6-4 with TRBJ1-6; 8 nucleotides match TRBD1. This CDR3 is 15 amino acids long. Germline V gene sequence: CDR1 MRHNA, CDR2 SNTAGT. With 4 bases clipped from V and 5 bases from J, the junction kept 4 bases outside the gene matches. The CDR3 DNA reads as TGTGCCAGCAGTGCCTTGACAGGGGATAATTCACCCCTCCACTTT. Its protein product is CASSALTGDNSPLHF.

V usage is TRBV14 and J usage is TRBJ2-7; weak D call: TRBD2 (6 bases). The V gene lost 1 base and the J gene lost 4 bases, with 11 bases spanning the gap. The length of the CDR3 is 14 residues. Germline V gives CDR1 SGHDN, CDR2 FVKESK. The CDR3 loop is CASSQGEAGYEQYF. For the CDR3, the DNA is TGTGCCAGCAGCCAAGGGGAGGCCGGTTACGAGCAGTACTTC. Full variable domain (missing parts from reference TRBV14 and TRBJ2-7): EAGVTQFPSHSVIEKGQTVTLRCDPISGHDNLYWYRRVMGKEIKFLLHFVKESKQDESGMPNNRFLAERTGGTYSTLKVQPAELEDSGVYFCASSQGEAGYEQYFGPGTRLTVT.

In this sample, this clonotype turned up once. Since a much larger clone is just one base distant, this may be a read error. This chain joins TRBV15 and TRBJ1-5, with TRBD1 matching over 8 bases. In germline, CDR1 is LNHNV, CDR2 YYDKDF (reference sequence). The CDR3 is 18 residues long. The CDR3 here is CATSSQQGVRYGNQLQHF. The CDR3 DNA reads TGTGCCACCAGCAGCCAACAGGGGGTAAGGTATGGCAATCAGCTCCAGCATTTT.

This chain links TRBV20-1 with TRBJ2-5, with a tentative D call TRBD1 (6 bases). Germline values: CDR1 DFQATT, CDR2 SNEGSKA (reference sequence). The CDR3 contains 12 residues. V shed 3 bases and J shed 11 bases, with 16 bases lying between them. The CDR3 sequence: CSARAQGKNQYF. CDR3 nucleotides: TGCAGTGCTAGGGCGCAGGGGAAGAATCAGTACTTC.

The CDR3 nucleotides are TGTGCCAGTAGTATAACAGGGGGAGGACACACTGAAGCTTTCTTT. It codes for CASSITGGGHTEAFF. The V gene is TRBV19, the J gene TRBJ1-1, with 8 bases matching TRBD1. Trimming removed 2 bases from V and 3 bases from J; junction bases left unmatched: 5. The length of the CDR3 is 15 residues. Germline V lookup: CDR1 LNHDA, CDR2 SQIVND (reference sequence).

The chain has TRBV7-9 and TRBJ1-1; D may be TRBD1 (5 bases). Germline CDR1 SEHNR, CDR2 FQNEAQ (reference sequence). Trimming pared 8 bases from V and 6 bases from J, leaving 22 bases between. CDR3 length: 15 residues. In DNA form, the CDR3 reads TGTGCCAGCGGCGCCCCAGGGTACGGGGTTTCTGAAGCTTTCTTT. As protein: CASGAPGYGVSEAFF.

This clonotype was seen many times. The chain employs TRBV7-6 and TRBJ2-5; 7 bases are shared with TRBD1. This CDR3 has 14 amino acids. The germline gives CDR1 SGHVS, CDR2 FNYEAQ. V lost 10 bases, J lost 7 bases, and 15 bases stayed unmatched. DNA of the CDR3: TGTGCCACCCGAGGACAGGTGACCGCAGGGACCCAGTACTTC. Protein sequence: CATRGQVTAGTQYF.

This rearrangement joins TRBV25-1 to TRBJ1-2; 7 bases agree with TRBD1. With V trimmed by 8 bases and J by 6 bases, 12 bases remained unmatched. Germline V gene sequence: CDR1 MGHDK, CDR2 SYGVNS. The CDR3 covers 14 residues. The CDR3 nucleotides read TGTGCCAGCCCCGACGCGACAGGGAACCATGGCTACACCTTC. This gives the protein CASPDATGNHGYTF.

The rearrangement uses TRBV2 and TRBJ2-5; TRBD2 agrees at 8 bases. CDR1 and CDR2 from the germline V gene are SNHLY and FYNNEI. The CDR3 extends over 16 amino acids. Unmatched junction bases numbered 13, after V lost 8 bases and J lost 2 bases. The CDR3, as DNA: TGTGCCAGCCGGACTAGCCTCACGGGGACACAAGAGACCCAGTACTTC. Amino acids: CASRTSLTGTQETQYF. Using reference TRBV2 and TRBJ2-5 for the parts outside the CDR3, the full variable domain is EPEVTQTPSHQVTQMGQEVILRCVPISNHLYFYWYRQILGQKVEFLVSFYNNEISEKSEIFDDQFSVERPDGSNFTLKIRSTKLEDSAMYFCASRTSLTGTQETQYFGPGTRLLVL.

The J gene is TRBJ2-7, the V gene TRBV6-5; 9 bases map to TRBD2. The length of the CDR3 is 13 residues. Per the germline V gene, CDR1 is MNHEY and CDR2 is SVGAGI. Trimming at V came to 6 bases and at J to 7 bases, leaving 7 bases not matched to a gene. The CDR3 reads CASRTSGTWEQYF. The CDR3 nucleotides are TGTGCCAGCAGGACTAGCGGCACATGGGAGCAGTACTTC.

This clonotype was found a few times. In nucleotides, the CDR3 is TGTGCCAGCAGCTTAGGTTCCGCCGCCTACGAGCAGTACTTC. Encoded protein: CASSLGSAAYEQYF. V is TRBV7-3 and J is TRBJ2-7; unclear D gene. Germline V gene data show CDR1 as SGHTA and CDR2 as FQGTGA. V was trimmed by 2 bases and J by 2 bases, leaving 10 bases between them. This CDR3 contains 14 residues.

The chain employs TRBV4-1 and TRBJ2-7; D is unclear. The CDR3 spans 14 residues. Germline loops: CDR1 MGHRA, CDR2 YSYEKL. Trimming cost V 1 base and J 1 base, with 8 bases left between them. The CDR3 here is CASSQVGSSYEQYF. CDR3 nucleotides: TGCGCCAGCAGCCAAGTGGGGTCATCCTACGAGCAGTACTTC.

The CDR3 loop reads CASSQDLRGETF. As DNA, the CDR3 is TGTGCCAGCAGCCAAGATCTGAGGGGTGAGACCTTC. The chain couples TRBV14 to TRBJ1-2; a possible D gene is TRBD1 (5 bases). Germline values: CDR1 SGHDN, CDR2 FVKESK. V gave up 0 bases and J gave up 14 bases, with 13 bases separating them. CDR3 length: 12 amino acids.

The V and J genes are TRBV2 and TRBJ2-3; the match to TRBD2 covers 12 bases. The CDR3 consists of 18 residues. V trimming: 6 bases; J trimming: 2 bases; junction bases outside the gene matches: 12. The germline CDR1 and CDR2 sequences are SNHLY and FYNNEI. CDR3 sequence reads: CASSPGLAGPFYTDTQYF. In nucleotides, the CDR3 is TGTGCCAGCAGCCCGGGACTAGCGGGCCCTTTCTACACAGATACGCAGTATTTT.

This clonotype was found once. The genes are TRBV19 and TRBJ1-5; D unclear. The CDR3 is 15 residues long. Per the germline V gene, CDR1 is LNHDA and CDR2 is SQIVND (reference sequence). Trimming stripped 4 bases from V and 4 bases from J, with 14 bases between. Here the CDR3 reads CASSKSRTGNQPQHF. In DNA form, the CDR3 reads TGTGCCAGTAGTAAATCGAGGACGGGAAATCAGCCCCAGCATTTT.

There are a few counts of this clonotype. CDR3 DNA: TGTGCCACCAGTGACTTAGCGGGAGAGGGCACCGGGGAGCTGTTTTTT. Protein: CATSDLAGEGTGELFF. The chain links TRBV24-1 to TRBJ2-2, with TRBD2 matching 9 bases. This CDR3 has 16 amino acids. Germline CDR1 KGHDR, CDR2 SFDVKD. After removal of 4 bases from V and 4 bases from J, the junction contained 6 bases not matched to a gene.